The 21 T cell receptor beta chains below were found in one sample sequenced in a study of identical twins. TCRdb re-called the 5' RACE reads with MiXCR, one entry per CDR3 protein. The sample has some 440,000 distinct CDR3 sequences, 20% to 25% seen once. The sample was also linked to a second study, of T cells expressing NK-cell markers.

Sample: CD4+ T cells sorted from blood. These receptors all come from a young woman in good health.

V usage is TRBV29-1 and J usage is TRBJ2-7, with D possibly TRBD2 on 6 matching bases. Per the germline V gene, CDR1 is SQVTM and CDR2 is ANQGSEA. The V end lost 6 bases, the J end lost 0 bases, and 18 bases lay between the germline ends. There are 15 residues in the CDR3. The CDR3 DNA is TGCAGCGTCGCTCCGGGACTCACCCTCTCCTACGAGCAGTACTTC. As protein: CSVAPGLTLSYEQYF.

There are a few counts of this clonotype. The rearrangement links TRBV6-1 to TRBJ2-3; D possibly matches TRBD1 or TRBD2 (6 bases each). Germline CDR1 MNHNS, CDR2 SASEGT. Trimming removed 6 bases at V and 5 bases at J, with 24 bases between. The CDR3 sequence is 17 residues long. The CDR3 is CASSWGEGGLDGDTQYF. CDR3 bases: TGTGCCAGCAGCTGGGGAGAGGGGGGCCTCGACGGAGATACGCAGTATTTT.

This clonotype came up a few times. V usage is TRBV6-5 and J usage is TRBJ2-3; 9 nucleotides agree with TRBD2. Losses at the gene ends were 5 bases for V and 0 bases for J; bases not matched to a gene: 0. The V gene's germline CDR1 is MNHEY and CDR2 SVGAGI. The CDR3 is 14 residues long. For the CDR3, the DNA is TGTGCCAGCAGTACTAGCGGGAGCACAGATACGCAGTATTTT. It translates to CASSTSGSTDTQYF.

This clonotype was seen ten or more times. This sequence joins TRBV7-9 and TRBJ2-7, with D possibly called TRBD1 or TRBD2 (5 bases each). V was shortened by 5 bases and J by 2 bases, with 16 bases between the two germline ends. CDR1 and CDR2 from the germline V gene are SEHNR and FQNEAQ (reference sequence). This CDR3 contains 15 residues. The CDR3 sequence: CASSPSSGAPYEQYF. The DNA for the CDR3 is TGTGCCAGCAGCCCGAGTTCCGGGGCACCCTACGAGCAGTACTTC.

This clonotype was observed a handful of times. J is TRBJ2-1 and V is TRBV24-1; 8 positions agree with TRBD1. J lost 8 bases, V lost 7 bases, and 9 bases had no gene match. Per germline, CDR1 KGHDR and CDR2 SFDVKD. There are 14 residues in the CDR3. The CDR3 loop reads CATSGQGEGDEQFF. The CDR3 bases are TGTGCCACCAGCGGACAGGGCGAGGGGGATGAGCAGTTCTTC.

V and J are TRBV12-3 or TRBV12-4 and TRBJ2-3; the D gene is possibly TRBD1 (6 bases). The V gene lost 7 bases and the J gene lost 8 bases, with 13 bases spanning the gap. This CDR3 is 12 amino acids long. The DNA of the CDR3 is TGTGCCAGCACTTCAGGGGCAACTACGCAGTATTTT. Its translation: CASTSGATTQYF.

The V gene is TRBV20-1, the J gene TRBJ2-5; D is possibly TRBD1 (6 bases). The CDR3 loop spans 12 amino acids. The V end was cut by 4 bases, the J end by 3 bases, with 9 bases between. From germline, CDR1 is DFQATT and CDR2 SNEGSKA (reference sequence). The CDR3 protein is CSAIKGEETQYF. CDR3 DNA sequence: TGCAGTGCTATCAAGGGGGAAGAGACCCAGTACTTC.

The J gene is TRBJ2-3, the V gene TRBV6-1, with D perhaps matching TRBD2 (6 bases). Germline CDR1 MNHNS, CDR2 SASEGT. The CDR3 extends over 11 amino acids. The V and J ends lost 5 bases and 13 bases respectively, with 13 bases between them. The CDR3 nucleotides are TGTGCCAGCAGTCCGGGAGAATCTGAGTATTTT. This sequence encodes CASSPGESEYF.

J is TRBJ2-1 and V is TRBV12-3 or TRBV12-4; 7 nucleotides line up with TRBD1. Germline trimming cut 2 bases from V and 9 bases from J; bases unmatched to any gene: 7. The CDR3 has 14 residues. The CDR3 loop is CASSLIGTVSEQFF. CDR3 in DNA: TGTGCCAGCAGTTTAATCGGGACAGTTAGTGAGCAGTTCTTC.

The rearrangement joins TRBV15 to TRBJ1-6, with a weak D call TRBD1 (6 bases). Trimming cost V 1 base and J 9 bases, with 16 bases left between them. CDR1 and CDR2 (germline): LNHNV, YYDKDF (reference sequence). The CDR3 is made up of 16 amino acids. The chain's CDR3 is CATSRGGGNVISPLHF. The CDR3 DNA reads TGTGCCACCAGCAGAGGAGGGGGTAATGTCATTTCACCCCTCCACTTT.

This clonotype was counted ten times or more. J is TRBJ2-1 and V is TRBV12-3 or TRBV12-4; D perhaps matches TRBD2 (6 bases). The CDR3 totals 15 residues. V was pared by 6 bases and J by 0 bases, with 12 bases between. CDR3 sequence: CASSPRGYSYNEQFF. The CDR3 coding sequence is TGTGCCAGCAGCCCCCGGGGGTACTCCTACAATGAGCAGTTCTTC.

Remarks on this clonotype: Compared with germline, one end of the junction differs, possibly owing to a read error. J is TRBJ2-7 and V is TRBV5-1; 10 bases agree with TRBD2. Germline values: CDR1 SGHRS, CDR2 YFSETQ. The CDR3 spans 15 residues. The CDR3 here is CASSRGLADLYEKYF. In DNA, the CDR3 is TGCGCCAGCAGCCGCGGACTAGCGGATCTCTACGAGAAGTACTTC.

The chain has TRBV20-1 and TRBJ1-4; D perhaps matches TRBD1 (5 bases). CDR1 and CDR2 from the germline V gene are DFQATT and SNEGSKA (reference sequence). Trimming left V 1 base short and J 8 bases short, with 8 bases between. The CDR3 has 12 residues. The CDR3 DNA reads as TGCAGTGCTAGAGGGGGCGACGAAAAACTGTTTTTT. Translation: CSARGGDEKLFF.

V usage is TRBV12-3 or TRBV12-4 and J usage is TRBJ2-7; D unresolved. V lost 6 bases and J lost 0, with 9 bases in between. The CDR3 totals 13 residues. CDR3 sequence (DNA): TGTGCCAGCAGCCGCCAGTTCTCCTACGAGCAGTACTTC. Its protein product is CASSRQFSYEQYF.

The chain couples TRBV20-1 to TRBJ2-1; perhaps TRBD2 as D (6 bases). Germline loops: CDR1 DFQATT, CDR2 SNEGSKA (reference sequence). V dropped 1 base and J dropped 7 bases, with 14 bases sitting between them. The CDR3 is 14 residues long. DNA for the CDR3: TGCAGTGCTAGAGCCGGAGGGTATGGTAATGAGCAGTTCTTC. Translated, it gives CSARAGGYGNEQFF.

The sample holds a few counts of this clonotype. The chain combines TRBV20-1 with TRBJ2-3; a weak D match, TRBD2 (5 bases). The CDR3 extends over 14 amino acids. V lost 3 bases to trimming and J lost 2 bases, with 12 bases between them. CDR1 and CDR2 (germline): DFQATT, SNEGSKA (reference sequence). The CDR3 reads CSASGLPHTDTQYF. As DNA, the CDR3 is TGCAGTGCTAGCGGACTTCCCCACACAGATACGCAGTATTTT.

A few counts support this clonotype. The chain uses TRBV5-1 and TRBJ1-5; 11 bases match TRBD1. There are 14 residues in the CDR3. V gave up 4 bases and J gave up 5 bases; unmatched junction bases: 2. The germline V gene encodes CDR1 SGHRS and CDR2 YFSETQ. The CDR3: CASSRTGGDQPQHF. The CDR3 DNA reads as TGCGCCAGCAGCCGGACAGGGGGCGATCAGCCCCAGCATTTT.

The V call is TRBV7-9, the J call TRBJ2-7; 10 nucleotides agree with TRBD2. Germline V gene lookup returns CDR1 SEHNR and CDR2 FQNEAQ (reference sequence). J was trimmed by 4 bases and V by 1 base; bases with no gene match: 4. The CDR3 has 15 amino acids. Written as DNA, the CDR3 is TGTGCCAGCAGCTTAGGCCCTAGCGGGAGATACGAGCAGTACTTC. Translated: CASSLGPSGRYEQYF.

The table lists this clonotype with a few counts. The chain carries TRBV20-1 and TRBJ2-1; no firm D call. Germline V CDR1 and CDR2: DFQATT, SNEGSKA (reference sequence). Trimming shortened V by 1 base and J by 6 bases, and 13 bases separated the two germline ends. The CDR3 has 14 residues. Here the CDR3 DNA reads TGCAGTGCTAGAGGGACCAACCTACGCAATGAGCAGTTCTTC. It encodes CSARGTNLRNEQFF.

This sequence joins TRBV19 and TRBJ2-3, with no clear D. Germline V gives CDR1 LNHDA, CDR2 SQIVND (reference sequence). The V end was cut by 3 bases, the J end by 6 bases, with 7 bases between. The CDR3 has 12 amino acids. CDR3 bases: TGTGCCAGTAGTATGATGAGGGATACGCAGTATTTT. Protein: CASSMMRDTQYF.

There are a few counts of this clonotype. The rearrangement uses TRBV12-3 or TRBV12-4 and TRBJ1-2; no clear D. The CDR3 runs 13 residues. V was shortened by 0 bases and J by 8 bases, with 10 bases between the two germline ends. The CDR3 reads CASSLAGPRGYTF. The CDR3 DNA follows: TGTGCCAGCAGTTTAGCAGGGCCAAGAGGCTACACCTTC.